A single sample is the source of the 18 T cell receptor beta chains below, sequenced in a study of spatial heterogeneity in lung cancer. As for time point: sample taken at primary tumor resection. Whole RNA obtained from tumor, nontumor lung or frozen PBMC underwent sequencing without sorting. In TCRdb, the 5' RACE reads were re-called with MiXCR into one record per CDR3 protein. Of 50,000 to 65,000 distinct CDR3 sequences listed, roughly 6.5% are singletons. The starting material was PBMCs, obtained at surgery. The receptors derive from a female donor with early-stage non-small cell lung cancer.

Relative to its sample, this clonotype is medium-sized. V gene TRBV4-1 combines with J gene TRBJ2-3; D ambiguous. V was shortened by 3 bases and J by 4 bases, with 14 bases between the two germline ends. The CDR3 spans 15 residues. From germline, CDR1 is MGHRA and CDR2 YSYEKL. In DNA form, the CDR3 reads TGCGCCAGCAGCCAGGCAAGAGGCGTCGCAGATACGCAGTATTTT. Translated, it gives CASSQARGVADTQYF.

This clonotype was detected only a few times. The chain employs TRBV7-3 and TRBJ2-3; D unclear. The CDR3 contains 14 residues. Germline-derived CDR1 and CDR2 are SGHTA and FQGTGA. Trimming pared 2 bases from V and 0 bases from J, leaving 6 bases between. CDR3 sequence (DNA): TGTGCCAGCAGCTTAGTCGACAGCACAGATACGCAGTATTTT. Amino acid sequence: CASSLVDSTDTQYF.

The chain carries TRBV20-1 and TRBJ2-4, with D uncertain. With 3 bases removed from V and 0 bases from J, the gap between germline ends came to 6 bases. CDR1 and CDR2 from the germline V gene are DFQATT and SNEGSKA (reference sequence). The CDR3 runs to 13 residues. The CDR3 region is CSARDLAKNIQYF. CDR3 DNA sequence: TGCAGTGCTAGGGATTTAGCCAAAAACATTCAGTACTTC.

The V gene is TRBV7-9, the J gene TRBJ2-4; TRBD1 matches 9 bases. Germline lookup yields CDR1 SEHNR and CDR2 FQNEAQ (reference sequence). V gave up 5 bases and J gave up 6 bases; unmatched junction bases: 5. The CDR3 has 14 amino acids. CDR3 DNA: TGTGCCAGCAGCCACAGGGGGCTGGTAAACATTCAGTACTTC. It yields the protein CASSHRGLVNIQYF.

The chain links TRBV2 to TRBJ1-5; 8 nucleotides line up with TRBD1. Trimming cost V 9 bases and J 7 bases; bases outside gene matches: 5. The germline V gene has CDR1 SNHLY and CDR2 FYNNEI. The CDR3 has 12 residues. Written as DNA, the CDR3 is TGTGCCAGTCAGGGGGCAAGGCAGCCCCAGCATTTT. As protein: CASQGARQPQHF.

This clonotype was seen repeatedly, ten times or more. This CDR3 reads CASRRGGTEAFF. DNA for the CDR3: TGTGCCAGCAGACGGGGAGGGACTGAAGCTTTCTTT. The chain carries TRBV28 and TRBJ1-1; no reliable D call. Trimming removed 6 bases from V and 5 bases from J, with 10 bases in between. Looked up from germline, CDR1 is MDHEN and CDR2 is SYDVKM. The CDR3 consists of 12 residues.

The chain carries TRBV7-2 and TRBJ2-3; TRBD1 matches 7 bases. Per the germline V gene, CDR1 is SGHTA and CDR2 is FQGNSA. The CDR3 is made up of 17 amino acids. V lost 4 bases, J lost 2 bases, and 12 bases stayed unmatched. CDR3 DNA: TGTGCCAGCAGCTCCGGGACAGCACCTTCTTCCACAGATACGCAGTATTTT. Its translation is CASSSGTAPSSTDTQYF. Variable domain in full (rest from reference TRBV7-2 and TRBJ2-3): GAGVSQSPSNKVTEKGKDVELRCDPISGHTALYWYRQSLGQGLEFLIYFQGNSAPDKSGLPSDRFSAERTGGSVSTLTIQRTQQEDSAVYLCASSSGTAPSSTDTQYFGPGTRLTVL.

This clonotype appeared a few times. The chain couples TRBV5-6 to TRBJ2-7; 7 nucleotides match TRBD2. The CDR3 is made up of 14 amino acids. Germline CDR1 reads SGHDT; CDR2 reads YYEEEE. V lost 4 bases and J lost 2; bases outside the gene matches: 6. The CDR3 region has the DNA TGTGCCAGCAGCAACCTGGGGGGGGCCTACGAGCAGTACTTC. Protein: CASSNLGGAYEQYF.

This clonotype was seen many times. The gene calls are TRBV29-1 and TRBJ2-3; D tentatively reads TRBD1 or TRBD2 (5 bases each). Germline CDR1 is SQVTM and CDR2 is ANQGSEA. V dropped 4 bases and J dropped 1 base, with 6 bases sitting between them. The CDR3 loop spans 12 amino acids. CDR3 sequence reads: CSVGDGTDTQYF. Written as DNA, the CDR3 is TGCAGCGTTGGGGACGGCACAGATACGCAGTATTTT.

A few counts support this clonotype. J is TRBJ2-7 and V is TRBV15; possible D gene TRBD2, 5 bases. This CDR3 comprises 16 residues. Trimming cost V 0 bases and J 2 bases, with 14 bases left between them. Germline V gives CDR1 LNHNV, CDR2 YYDKDF (reference sequence). The CDR3 loop is CATSRDLRVTPYEQYF. CDR3 DNA: TGTGCCACCAGCAGAGATTTGAGGGTGACTCCCTACGAGCAGTACTTC.

This chain connects TRBV11-2 to TRBJ2-7, with 8 positions matching TRBD2. CDR3 length: 15 amino acids. J lost 4 bases, V lost 1 base, and 6 bases had no gene match. Germline V gene lookup returns CDR1 SGHAT and CDR2 FQNNGV. The CDR3 loop is CASSLVRGGAYEQYF. DNA of the CDR3: TGTGCCAGCAGCTTAGTACGGGGGGGTGCTTACGAGCAGTACTTC. Using reference TRBV11-2 and TRBJ2-7 for the parts outside the CDR3, the full variable domain is EAGVAQSPRYKIIEKRQSVAFWCNPISGHATLYWYQQILGQGPKLLIQFQNNGVVDDSQLPKDRFSAERLKGVDSTLKIQPAKLEDSAVYLCASSLVRGGAYEQYFGPGTRLTVT.

This clonotype showed up many times. The chain links TRBV6-1 to TRBJ2-7, with TRBD1 identical over 8 bases. Unmatched junction bases numbered 4, after V lost 5 bases and J lost 4 bases. CDR1 is MNHNS and CDR2 is SASEGT in the germline V gene. The CDR3 loop spans 13 amino acids. CDR3 sequence reads: CASSPTGGYEQYF. CDR3 coding DNA: TGTGCCAGCAGTCCCACAGGGGGTTACGAGCAGTACTTC.

This clonotype was observed many times. The rearrangement links TRBV19 to TRBJ1-5, with D possibly TRBD1 on 5 matching bases. The CDR3 spans 14 residues. Germline V gives CDR1 LNHDA, CDR2 SQIVND (reference sequence). Trimming removed 8 bases from V and 2 bases from J, with 13 bases in between. The CDR3 region has the DNA TGTGCCAGTCGCAAGGCACAGGGCAATCAGCCCCAGCATTTT. Its protein product is CASRKAQGNQPQHF.

CDR3 region: CASSPGGLTDTQYF. CDR3 bases: TGTGCCAGCAGCCCGGGGGGACTCACAGATACGCAGTATTTT. The rearrangement joins TRBV11-3 to TRBJ2-3, with TRBD2 matching 7 bases. J was trimmed by 2 bases and V by 5 bases; bases with no gene match: 4. Germline CDR1 is SGHNT and CDR2 is YENEEA. The CDR3 contains 14 residues.

The chain uses TRBV9 and TRBJ2-6; 7 nucleotides align to TRBD2. Germline trimming cut 4 bases from V and 4 bases from J; bases unmatched to any gene: 11. Germline CDR1 SGDLS, CDR2 YYNGEE. CDR3 length: 17 amino acids. The CDR3 is CASSSFGRGTGANVLTF. In nucleotides, the CDR3 is TGTGCCAGCAGCTCCTTCGGGCGGGGGACCGGGGCCAACGTCCTGACTTTC.

This clonotype showed up just a few times. The chain joins TRBV15 to TRBJ1-3; TRBD1 matches at 7 bases. This CDR3 comprises 15 residues. J lost 2 bases, V lost 5 bases, and 6 bases had no gene match. The germline V gene encodes CDR1 LNHNV and CDR2 YYDKDF (reference sequence). The CDR3 DNA reads as TGTGCCACCAGCGGGGGGACAGTTGCTGGAAACACCATATATTTT. Translation gives CATSGGTVAGNTIYF.

This clonotype occurred many times. This sequence joins TRBV11-2 and TRBJ2-2, with D hard to call. Per the germline V gene, CDR1 is SGHAT and CDR2 is FQNNGV. CDR3 size: 13 residues. The V end was cut by 2 bases, the J end by 7 bases, with 8 bases between. The CDR3 sequence is CASSLRAFGELFF. The CDR3 region has the DNA TGTGCCAGCAGCTTAAGGGCTTTCGGGGAGCTGTTTTTT.

This clonotype turned up a few times. The V call is TRBV28, the J call TRBJ2-3, with TRBD1 matching over 7 bases. The germline gives CDR1 MDHEN, CDR2 SYDVKM. There are 17 residues in the CDR3. The ends lost 3 bases at V and 5 bases at J; junction bases unmatched: 14. This CDR3 reads CASSFLKRGQKGDTQYF. The CDR3 DNA is TGTGCCAGCAGTTTTCTAAAACGGGGACAGAAAGGAGATACGCAGTATTTT.